This T cell receptor (beta chain) was sequenced for a study of beta chain features in type 1 diabetes. For the study at large: Healthy donors and patients had similar age, gender and cell yields. Study outcomes and limitations: Shorter templates may be favored by PCR, equally so in patients and controls.

Sorting of CD4+ naive, central memory, regulatory and stem cell-like memory cells was performed via CD45RO/CCR7/CD25/CD127/CD95/CD27. In the case of this clone: Its antigen is currently unknown.

Sequenced material consisted of expressed TCRB transcripts (all of the isolated RNA was reverse transcribed). Profiled with immunoSEQ multiplex PCR; TCRdb holds only in-frame clones, not every one. Of 130,000 to 150,000 clones in the sample, about 44% were seen once. The CDR3 totals 16 residues. Germline-derived CDR1 and CDR2 are LNHDA and SQIVND (reference sequence). The V gene lost 6 bases and the J gene lost 0 bases, with 15 bases spanning the gap. This receptor was identified in a man between 18 and 35 years old in good health. Sequenced material: Tregs from blood. The V and J genes are TRBV19 and TRBJ1-3, with D perhaps matching TRBD1 (6 bases). The CDR3 nucleotides are TGTGCCAGTAGCACTGGACAGATCTTCTCTGGAAACACCATATATTTT. This gives the protein CASSTGQIFSGNTIYF.